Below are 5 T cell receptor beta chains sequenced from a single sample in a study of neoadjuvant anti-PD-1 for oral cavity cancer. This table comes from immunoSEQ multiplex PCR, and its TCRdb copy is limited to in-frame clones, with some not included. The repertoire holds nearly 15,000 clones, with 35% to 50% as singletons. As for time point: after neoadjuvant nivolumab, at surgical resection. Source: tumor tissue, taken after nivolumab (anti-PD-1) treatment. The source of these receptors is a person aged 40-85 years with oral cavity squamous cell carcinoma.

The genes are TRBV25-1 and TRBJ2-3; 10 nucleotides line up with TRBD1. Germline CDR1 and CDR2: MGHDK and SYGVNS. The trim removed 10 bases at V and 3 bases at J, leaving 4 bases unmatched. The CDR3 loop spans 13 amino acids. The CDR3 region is CATSGQGTDTQYF. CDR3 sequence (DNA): TGTGCCACGTCGGGACAGGGGACAGATACGCAGTATTTT. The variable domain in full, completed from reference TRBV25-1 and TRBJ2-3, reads EADIYQTPRYLVIGTGKKITLECSQTMGHDKMYWYQQDPGMELHLIHYSYGVNSTEKGDLSSESTVSRIRTEHFPLTLESARPSHTSQYLCATSGQGTDTQYFGPGTRLTVL.

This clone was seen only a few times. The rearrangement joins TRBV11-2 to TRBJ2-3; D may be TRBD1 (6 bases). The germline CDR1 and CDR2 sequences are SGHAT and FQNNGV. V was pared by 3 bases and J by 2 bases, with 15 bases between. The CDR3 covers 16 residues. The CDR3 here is CASSFNGGLSTDTQYF. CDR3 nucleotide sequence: TGTGCCAGCAGCTTTAATGGGGGCTTATCCACAGATACGCAGTATTTT.

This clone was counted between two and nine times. The CDR3 spells CASSLWDTNFGQFF. The DNA for the CDR3 is TGTGCCAGCAGCTTATGGGACACGAACTTCGGGCAGTTCTTC. V and J are TRBV11-1 and TRBJ2-1, with TRBD1 as a possible D gene (6 bases). Germline V gene sequence: CDR1 SGHAT, CDR2 FQDESV (reference sequence). The V and J ends lost 2 bases and 12 bases respectively, with 17 bases between them. The CDR3 runs to 14 residues.

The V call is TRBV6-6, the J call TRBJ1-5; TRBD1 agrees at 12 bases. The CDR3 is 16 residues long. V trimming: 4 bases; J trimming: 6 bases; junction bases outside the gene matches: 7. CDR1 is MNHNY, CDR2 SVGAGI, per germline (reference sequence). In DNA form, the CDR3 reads TGTGCCAGCAGTTCTCCGGGACAGGGGGCTGGTCAGCCCCAGCATTTT. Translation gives CASSSPGQGAGQPQHF.

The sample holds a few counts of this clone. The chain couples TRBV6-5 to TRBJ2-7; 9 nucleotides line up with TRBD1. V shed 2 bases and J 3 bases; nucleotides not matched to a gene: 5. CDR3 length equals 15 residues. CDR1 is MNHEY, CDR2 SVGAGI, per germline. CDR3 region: CASSYRATGGYEQYF. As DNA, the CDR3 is TGTGCCAGCAGTTACCGGGCGACAGGGGGCTACGAGCAGTACTTC.